Listed below are T cell receptor beta chains from one sample, sequenced in a study of blood T cell repertoires in COVID-19. TCRdb keeps only in-frame clones here, not all; method: immunoSEQ multiplex PCR. The repertoire consists of tens of thousands of clones, with 73% occurring once and the leading ten covering over 20%. Material for sequencing was peripheral blood. Receptors originate from a man in his sixties with acute or convalescent COVID-19. CDR3s include the opening cysteine and the closing phenylalanine or tryptophan. The order of the fields is D gene, V gene, clone size, J gene, CDR3 protein, CDR3 DNA. D genes are given only for firm matches. Rows give clone size only sometimes, using once, few, many, or a class for an expanded clone.

d_call: -; v_call: TRBV24-1; clone_size: -; j_call: TRBJ2-1; cdr3_aa: CATSDFLSSYNEQFF; cdr3_nt: TGTGCCACCAGTGATTTCCTCAGCTCCTACAATGAGCAGTTCTTC
d_call: TRBD1; v_call: TRBV5-1; clone_size: -; j_call: TRBJ1-3; cdr3_aa: CASSFGTGDFSGNTIYF; cdr3_nt: TGCGCCAGCAGCTTCGGGACAGGGGATTTCTCTGGAAACACCATATATTTT
d_call: -; v_call: TRBV6-5; clone_size: -; j_call: TRBJ1-2; cdr3_aa: CASSSMGLGRGYTF; cdr3_nt: TGTGCCAGCAGTTCCATGGGACTTGGACGTGGCTACACCTTC
d_call: -; v_call: TRBV7-3; clone_size: -; j_call: TRBJ1-2; cdr3_aa: CASSPDSYYGYTF; cdr3_nt: TGTGCCAGCAGCCCGGACAGCTACTATGGCTACACCTTC
d_call: TRBD1; v_call: TRBV5-4; clone_size: -; j_call: TRBJ2-1; cdr3_aa: CASSRVGQGTNEQFF; cdr3_nt: TGTGCCAGCAGCCGAGTTGGACAGGGGACTAATGAGCAGTTCTTC
d_call: -; v_call: TRBV6-5; clone_size: -; j_call: TRBJ1-6; cdr3_aa: CASRMDSMNSPLHF; cdr3_nt: TGTGCCAGCAGAATGGACAGCATGAATTCACCCCTCCACTTT
d_call: TRBD1; v_call: TRBV11-2; clone_size: -; j_call: TRBJ1-1; cdr3_aa: CASSLDRTDRPAFF; cdr3_nt: TGTGCCAGCAGCTTAGATCGTACGGACAGGCCGGCTTTCTTT
d_call: -; v_call: TRBV2; clone_size: -; j_call: TRBJ2-3; cdr3_aa: CASSDSTQYF; cdr3_nt: TGTGCCAGCAGTGATAGTACGCAGTATTTT
d_call: TRBD1; v_call: TRBV5-1; clone_size: few; j_call: TRBJ2-2; cdr3_aa: CASSWTGQANTGELFF; cdr3_nt: TGCGCCAGCAGCTGGACCGGACAGGCGAACACCGGGGAGCTGTTTTTT
d_call: TRBD1; v_call: TRBV24-1; clone_size: -; j_call: TRBJ2-5; cdr3_aa: CATSDRPAGGETQYF; cdr3_nt: TGTGCCACCAGTGACCGACCTGCAGGGGGAGAGACCCAGTACTTC
d_call: TRBD1; v_call: TRBV7-2; clone_size: -; j_call: TRBJ1-6; cdr3_aa: CASSRDRAEGPLHF; cdr3_nt: TGTGCCAGCTCCCGGGACAGGGCGGAAGGACCCCTCCACTTT
d_call: -; v_call: TRBV5-1; clone_size: -; j_call: TRBJ2-1; cdr3_aa: CASSYGQEPYNEQFF; cdr3_nt: TGCGCCAGCAGTTACGGCCAGGAACCTTACAATGAGCAGTTCTTC
d_call: -; v_call: TRBV24-1; clone_size: -; j_call: TRBJ2-5; cdr3_aa: CATSARQPLSETQYF; cdr3_nt: TGTGCCACCAGTGCGAGACAACCGTTATCAGAGACCCAGTACTTC
d_call: -; v_call: TRBV30; clone_size: -; j_call: TRBJ2-2; cdr3_aa: CAWSTGINTGELFF; cdr3_nt: TGTGCCTGGAGTACCGGGATTAACACCGGGGAGCTGTTTTTT
d_call: -; v_call: TRBV28; clone_size: -; j_call: TRBJ1-6; cdr3_aa: CASEGNDFYNSPLHF; cdr3_nt: TGTGCCAGCGAAGGAAACGACTTCTATAATTCACCCCTCCACTTT
d_call: -; v_call: TRBV6-5; clone_size: -; j_call: TRBJ1-1; cdr3_aa: CASSYGGQKNTEAFF; cdr3_nt: TGTGCCAGCAGTTACGGGGGCCAGAAGAACACTGAAGCTTTCTTT
d_call: TRBD1; v_call: TRBV24-1; clone_size: -; j_call: TRBJ1-5; cdr3_aa: CATSRTGMNQPQHF; cdr3_nt: TGTGCCACCTCCAGGACAGGGATGAATCAGCCCCAGCATTTT
d_call: -; v_call: TRBV7-9; clone_size: -; j_call: TRBJ2-6; cdr3_aa: CASSSMRAGANVLTF; cdr3_nt: TGTGCCAGCAGCTCTATGAGAGCTGGGGCCAACGTCCTGACTTTC
d_call: -; v_call: TRBV14; clone_size: -; j_call: TRBJ2-3; cdr3_aa: CASSQDRGTEYTDTQYF; cdr3_nt: TGTGCCAGCAGCCAAGATCGGGGGACAGAGTACACAGATACGCAGTATTTT
d_call: -; v_call: TRBV5-4; clone_size: -; j_call: TRBJ2-2; cdr3_aa: CASSGEPGLLGTGELFF; cdr3_nt: TGTGCCAGCAGCGGAGAACCGGGACTCCTCGGAACCGGGGAGCTGTTTTTT
d_call: TRBD1; v_call: TRBV11-2; clone_size: -; j_call: TRBJ2-2; cdr3_aa: CASSPGQGNTGELFF; cdr3_nt: TGTGCCAGCAGCCCTGGACAGGGGAACACCGGGGAGCTGTTTTTT
d_call: TRBD1; v_call: TRBV7-9; clone_size: -; j_call: TRBJ2-5; cdr3_aa: CASNQDRGRETQYF; cdr3_nt: TGTGCCAGCAACCAGGACAGGGGGCGAGAGACCCAGTACTTC
d_call: -; v_call: TRBV19; clone_size: -; j_call: TRBJ2-3; cdr3_aa: CASSPPRGLGTDTQYF; cdr3_nt: TGTGCCAGTAGTCCGCCGCGGGGACTTGGCACAGATACGCAGTATTTT
d_call: TRBD1; v_call: TRBV5-6; clone_size: few; j_call: TRBJ2-1; cdr3_aa: CASSLAFTGGINEQFF; cdr3_nt: TGTGCCAGCAGCTTGGCGTTTACAGGGGGGATCAATGAGCAGTTCTTC
d_call: TRBD1; v_call: TRBV19; clone_size: -; j_call: TRBJ2-1; cdr3_aa: CASSRQGTGPRNEQFF; cdr3_nt: TGTGCCAGTAGCCGACAGGGGACAGGGCCTCGGAATGAGCAGTTCTTC
d_call: TRBD2; v_call: TRBV4-2; clone_size: -; j_call: TRBJ2-5; cdr3_aa: CASSQPRGSGRQGTQYF; cdr3_nt: TGTGCCAGCAGCCAACCCCGAGGTAGCGGGAGGCAAGGGACCCAGTACTTC
d_call: TRBD2; v_call: TRBV10-1; clone_size: -; j_call: TRBJ2-1; cdr3_aa: CASSEFSGAGGNNEQFF; cdr3_nt: TGCGCCAGCAGTGAATTTTCGGGAGCGGGAGGGAACAATGAGCAGTTCTTC
d_call: TRBD1; v_call: TRBV29-1; clone_size: few; j_call: TRBJ1-2; cdr3_aa: CSVPQGAKTRYGYTF; cdr3_nt: TGCAGCGTGCCCCAGGGGGCAAAGACCCGCTATGGCTACACCTTC
d_call: TRBD1; v_call: TRBV6-5; clone_size: -; j_call: TRBJ2-7; cdr3_aa: CASSPKDRGPYEQYF; cdr3_nt: TGTGCCAGCAGCCCAAAGGACAGGGGGCCGTACGAGCAGTACTTC